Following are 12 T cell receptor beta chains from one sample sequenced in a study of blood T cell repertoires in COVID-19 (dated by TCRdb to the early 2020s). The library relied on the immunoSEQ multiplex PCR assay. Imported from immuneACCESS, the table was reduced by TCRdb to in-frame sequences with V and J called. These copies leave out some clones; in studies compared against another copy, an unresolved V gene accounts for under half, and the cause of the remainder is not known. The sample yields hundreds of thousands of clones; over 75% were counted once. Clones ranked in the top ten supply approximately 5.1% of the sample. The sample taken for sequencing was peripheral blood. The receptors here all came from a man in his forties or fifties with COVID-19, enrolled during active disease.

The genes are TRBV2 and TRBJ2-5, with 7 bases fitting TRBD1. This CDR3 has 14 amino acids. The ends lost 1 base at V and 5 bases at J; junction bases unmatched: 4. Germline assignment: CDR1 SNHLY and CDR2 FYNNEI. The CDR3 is CASSEGQGRETQYF. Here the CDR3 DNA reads TGTGCCAGCAGTGAAGGACAGGGTCGGGAGACCCAGTACTTC.

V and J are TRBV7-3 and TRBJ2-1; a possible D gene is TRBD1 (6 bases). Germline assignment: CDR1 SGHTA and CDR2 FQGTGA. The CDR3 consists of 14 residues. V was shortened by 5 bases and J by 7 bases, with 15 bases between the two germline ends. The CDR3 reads CASSPSGAWNEQFF. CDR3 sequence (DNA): TGTGCCAGCAGCCCCTCAGGGGCGTGGAATGAGCAGTTCTTC.

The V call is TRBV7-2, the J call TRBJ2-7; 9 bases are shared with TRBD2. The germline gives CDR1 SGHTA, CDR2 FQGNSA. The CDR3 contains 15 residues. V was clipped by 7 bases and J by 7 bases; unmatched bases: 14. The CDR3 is CASTPGSSGEREQYF. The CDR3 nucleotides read TGTGCCAGCACACCTGGATCTAGCGGGGAAAGGGAGCAGTACTTC. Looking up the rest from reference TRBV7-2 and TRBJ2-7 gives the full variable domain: GAGVSQSPSNKVTEKGKDVELRCDPISGHTALYWYRQSLGQGLEFLIYFQGNSAPDKSGLPSDRFSAERTGGSVSTLTIQRTQQEDSAVYLCASTPGSSGEREQYFGPGTRLTVT.

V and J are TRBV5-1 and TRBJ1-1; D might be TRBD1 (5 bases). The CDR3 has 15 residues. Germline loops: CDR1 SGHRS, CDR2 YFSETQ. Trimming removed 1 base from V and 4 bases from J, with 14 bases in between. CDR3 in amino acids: CASSLLQGGGTEAFF. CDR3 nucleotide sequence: TGCGCCAGCAGCTTGCTTCAGGGCGGGGGCACTGAAGCTTTCTTT.

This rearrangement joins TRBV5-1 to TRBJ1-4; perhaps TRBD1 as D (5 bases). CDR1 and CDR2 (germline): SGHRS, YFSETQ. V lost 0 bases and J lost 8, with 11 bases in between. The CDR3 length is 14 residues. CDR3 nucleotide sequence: TGCGCCAGCAGCTTGGGCGGGACTGGGGAAAAACTGTTTTTT. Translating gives CASSLGGTGEKLFF.

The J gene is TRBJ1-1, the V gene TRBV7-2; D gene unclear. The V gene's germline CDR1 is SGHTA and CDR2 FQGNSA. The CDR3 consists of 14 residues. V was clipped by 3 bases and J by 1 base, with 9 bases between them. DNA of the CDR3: TGTGCCAGCAGCTTCTCTGGGCAGAACACTGAAGCTTTCTTT. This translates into CASSFSGQNTEAFF.

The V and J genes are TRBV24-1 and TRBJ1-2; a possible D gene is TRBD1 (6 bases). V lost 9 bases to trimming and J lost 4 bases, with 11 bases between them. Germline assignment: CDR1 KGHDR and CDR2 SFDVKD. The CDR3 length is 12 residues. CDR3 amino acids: CATRDMAYGYTF. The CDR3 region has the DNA TGTGCCACCCGGGACATGGCCTATGGCTACACCTTC.

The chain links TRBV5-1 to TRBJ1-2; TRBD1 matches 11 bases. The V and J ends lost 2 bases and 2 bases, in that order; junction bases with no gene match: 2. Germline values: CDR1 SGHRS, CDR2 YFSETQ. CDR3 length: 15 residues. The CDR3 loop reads CASSFGQGANYGYTF. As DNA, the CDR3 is TGCGCCAGCAGCTTCGGACAGGGGGCCAACTATGGCTACACCTTC.

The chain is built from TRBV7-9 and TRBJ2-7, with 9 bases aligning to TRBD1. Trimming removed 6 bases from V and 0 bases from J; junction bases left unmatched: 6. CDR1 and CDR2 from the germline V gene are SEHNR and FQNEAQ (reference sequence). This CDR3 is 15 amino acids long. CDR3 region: CASRSQGASSYEQYF. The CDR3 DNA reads TGTGCCAGCAGGTCACAGGGGGCCAGCTCCTACGAGCAGTACTTC.

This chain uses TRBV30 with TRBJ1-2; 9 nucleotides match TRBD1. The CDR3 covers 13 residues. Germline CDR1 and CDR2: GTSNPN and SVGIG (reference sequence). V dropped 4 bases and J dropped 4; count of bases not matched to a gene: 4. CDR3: CAWISDRGYGYTF. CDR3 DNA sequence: TGTGCCTGGATCTCGGACAGGGGCTATGGCTACACCTTC. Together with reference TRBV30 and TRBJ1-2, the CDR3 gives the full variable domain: SQTIHQWPATLVQPVGSPLSLECTVEGTSNPNLYWYRQAAGRGLQLLFYSVGIGQISSEVPQNLSASRPQDRQFILSSKKLLLSDSGFYLCAWISDRGYGYTFGSGTRLTVV.

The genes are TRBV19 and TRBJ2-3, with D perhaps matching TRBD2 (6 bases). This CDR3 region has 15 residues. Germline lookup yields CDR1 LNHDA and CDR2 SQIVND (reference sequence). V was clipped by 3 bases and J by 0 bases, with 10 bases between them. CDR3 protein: CASSIFAGSTDTQYF. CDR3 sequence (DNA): TGTGCCAGTAGTATCTTTGCGGGGAGCACAGATACGCAGTATTTT.

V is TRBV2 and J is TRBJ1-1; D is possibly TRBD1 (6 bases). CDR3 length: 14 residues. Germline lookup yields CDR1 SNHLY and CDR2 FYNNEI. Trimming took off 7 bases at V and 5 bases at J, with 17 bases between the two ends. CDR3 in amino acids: CASNPLRDKTEAFF. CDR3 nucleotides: TGTGCCAGCAACCCTCTAAGGGACAAAACTGAAGCTTTCTTT. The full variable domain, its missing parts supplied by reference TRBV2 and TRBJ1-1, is EPEVTQTPSHQVTQMGQEVILRCVPISNHLYFYWYRQILGQKVEFLVSFYNNEISEKSEIFDDQFSVERPDGSNFTLKIRSTKLEDSAMYFCASNPLRDKTEAFFGQGTRLTVV.